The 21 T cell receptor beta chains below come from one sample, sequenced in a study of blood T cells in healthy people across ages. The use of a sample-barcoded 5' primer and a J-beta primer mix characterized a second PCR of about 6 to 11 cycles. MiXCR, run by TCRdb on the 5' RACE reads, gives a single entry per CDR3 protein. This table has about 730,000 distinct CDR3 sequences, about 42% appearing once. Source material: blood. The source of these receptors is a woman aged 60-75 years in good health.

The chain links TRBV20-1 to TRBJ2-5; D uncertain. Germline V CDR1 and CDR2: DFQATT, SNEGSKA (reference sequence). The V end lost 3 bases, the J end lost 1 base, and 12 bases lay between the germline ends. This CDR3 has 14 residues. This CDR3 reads CSASRNLVQETQYF. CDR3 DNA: TGCAGTGCTAGTAGGAATTTGGTCCAAGAGACCCAGTACTTC.

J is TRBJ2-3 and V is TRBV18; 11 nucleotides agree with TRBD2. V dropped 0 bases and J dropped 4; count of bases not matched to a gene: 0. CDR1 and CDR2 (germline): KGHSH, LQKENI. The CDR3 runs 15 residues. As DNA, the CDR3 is TGTGCCAGCTCACCACCTAGCGGGGGGGCAGATACGCAGTATTTT. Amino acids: CASSPPSGGADTQYF.

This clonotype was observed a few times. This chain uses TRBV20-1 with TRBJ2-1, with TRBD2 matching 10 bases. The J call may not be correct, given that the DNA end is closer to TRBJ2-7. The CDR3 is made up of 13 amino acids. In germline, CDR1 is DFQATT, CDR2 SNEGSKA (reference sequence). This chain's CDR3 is CCLSGRLHNEQYF. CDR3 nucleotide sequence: TGCTGCCTTAGCGGGAGGTTGCACAATGAGCAGTACTTC.

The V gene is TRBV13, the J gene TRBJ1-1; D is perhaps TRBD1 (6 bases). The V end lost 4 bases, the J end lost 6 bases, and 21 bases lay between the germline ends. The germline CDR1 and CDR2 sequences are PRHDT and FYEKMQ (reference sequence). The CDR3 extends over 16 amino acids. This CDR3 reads CASSSRRPGGVAEAFF. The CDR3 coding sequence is TGTGCCAGCAGCTCCCGCCGCCCCGGGGGCGTTGCTGAAGCTTTCTTT.

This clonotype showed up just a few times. Here the CDR3 reads CSAPMGGRGTDTQYF. CDR3 bases: TGCAGTGCCCCCATGGGCGGGCGGGGCACAGATACGCAGTATTTT. The J gene is TRBJ2-3, the V gene TRBV20-1, with D possibly matching TRBD2 (5 bases). Germline CDR1 is DFQATT and CDR2 is SNEGSKA (reference sequence). V was clipped by 6 bases and J by 1 base, with 17 bases between them. The CDR3 is 15 amino acids.

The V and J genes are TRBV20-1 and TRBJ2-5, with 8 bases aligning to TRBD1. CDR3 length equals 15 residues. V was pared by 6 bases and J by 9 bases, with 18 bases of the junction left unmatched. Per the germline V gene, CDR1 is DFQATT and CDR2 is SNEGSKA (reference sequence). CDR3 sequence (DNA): TGCAGTGCCCAGACAGGGGTGGTAAGCAATCAGCCCCAGTACTTC. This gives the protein CSAQTGVVSNQPQYF.

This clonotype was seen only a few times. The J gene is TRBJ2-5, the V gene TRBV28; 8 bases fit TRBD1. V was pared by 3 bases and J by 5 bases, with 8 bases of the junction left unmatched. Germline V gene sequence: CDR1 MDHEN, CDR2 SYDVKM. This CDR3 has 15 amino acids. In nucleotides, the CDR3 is TGTGCCAGCAGTTTCGCCGGGACAGGCTGGGAGACCCAGTACTTC. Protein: CASSFAGTGWETQYF.

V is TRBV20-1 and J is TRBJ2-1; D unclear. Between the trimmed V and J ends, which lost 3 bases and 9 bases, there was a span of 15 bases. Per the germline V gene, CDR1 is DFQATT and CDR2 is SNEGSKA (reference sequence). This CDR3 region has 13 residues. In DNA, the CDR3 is TGCAGTGCTAGTAACCCTAGTCAGGCTGAGCAGTTCTTC. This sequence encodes CSASNPSQAEQFF.

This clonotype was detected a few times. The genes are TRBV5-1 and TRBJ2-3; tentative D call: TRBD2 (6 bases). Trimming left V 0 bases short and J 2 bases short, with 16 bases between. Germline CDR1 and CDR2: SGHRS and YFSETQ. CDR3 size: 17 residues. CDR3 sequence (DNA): TGCGCCAGCAGCTTGGAGTCGGGAGCGGGCCTCACAGATACGCAGTATTTT. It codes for CASSLESGAGLTDTQYF.

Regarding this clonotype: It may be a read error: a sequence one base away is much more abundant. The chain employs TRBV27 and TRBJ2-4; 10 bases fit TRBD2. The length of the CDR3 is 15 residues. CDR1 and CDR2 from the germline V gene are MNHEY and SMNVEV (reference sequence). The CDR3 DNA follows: TGTGCCAGCAGTAGCGGGAGGGCCGCCCATCGGGAGCAGTGCTTC. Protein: CASSSGRAAHREQCF.

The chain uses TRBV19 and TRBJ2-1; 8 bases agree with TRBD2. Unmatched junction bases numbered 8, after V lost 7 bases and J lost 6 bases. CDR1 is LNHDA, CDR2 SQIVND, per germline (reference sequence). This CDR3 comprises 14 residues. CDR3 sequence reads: CASKGGRTVNEQFF. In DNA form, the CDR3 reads TGTGCCAGTAAAGGCGGGAGGACGGTCAATGAGCAGTTCTTC.

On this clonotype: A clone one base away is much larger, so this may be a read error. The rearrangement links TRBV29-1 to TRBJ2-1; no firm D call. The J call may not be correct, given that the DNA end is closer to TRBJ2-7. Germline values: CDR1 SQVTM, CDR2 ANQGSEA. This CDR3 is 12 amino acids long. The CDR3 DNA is TGCAGCGTTGGTGCTAGACGAGATGTGCAGTACTTC. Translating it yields CSVGARRDVQYF.

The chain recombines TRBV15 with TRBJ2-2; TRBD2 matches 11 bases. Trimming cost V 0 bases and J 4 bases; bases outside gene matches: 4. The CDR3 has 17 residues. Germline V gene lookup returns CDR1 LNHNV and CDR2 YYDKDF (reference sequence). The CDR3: CATSRDRTSGSTGELFF. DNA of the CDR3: TGTGCCACCAGCAGAGATCGGACTAGCGGGTCCACCGGGGAGCTGTTTTTT.

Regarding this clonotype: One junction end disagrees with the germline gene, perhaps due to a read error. CDR3 bases: TGCGCCAGCAGCCAAGGTTCCGGACAGTACAATAAGCAGTTCTTC. Amino acid sequence: CASSQGSGQYNKQFF. The V and J genes are TRBV4-3 and TRBJ2-1; possible D gene TRBD1, 6 bases. Germline V gives CDR1 LGHNA, CDR2 YSLEER. The CDR3 has 15 amino acids.

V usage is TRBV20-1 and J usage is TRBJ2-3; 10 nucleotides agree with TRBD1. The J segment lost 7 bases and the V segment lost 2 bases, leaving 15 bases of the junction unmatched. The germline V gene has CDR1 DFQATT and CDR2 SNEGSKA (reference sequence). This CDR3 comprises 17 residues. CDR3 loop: CSARPSQWGQGLHTQYF. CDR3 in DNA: TGCAGTGCTAGACCTAGCCAGTGGGGACAGGGGCTACATACGCAGTATTTT.

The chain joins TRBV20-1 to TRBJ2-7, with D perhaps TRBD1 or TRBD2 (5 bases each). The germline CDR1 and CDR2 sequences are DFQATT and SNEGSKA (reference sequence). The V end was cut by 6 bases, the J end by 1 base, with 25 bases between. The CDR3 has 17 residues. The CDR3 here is CSAHLKGRDYRSYEQYF. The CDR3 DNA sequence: TGCAGTGCGCACCTTAAGGGGCGAGACTACCGGTCCTACGAGCAGTACTTC.

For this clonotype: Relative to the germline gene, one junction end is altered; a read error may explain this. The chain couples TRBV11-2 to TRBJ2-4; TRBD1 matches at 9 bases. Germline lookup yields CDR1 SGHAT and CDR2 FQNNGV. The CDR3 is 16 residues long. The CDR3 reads CASSMGTGTAKNMQYF. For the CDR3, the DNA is TGTGCCAGCAGCATGGGGACAGGGACGGCCAAAAACATGCAGTACTTC.

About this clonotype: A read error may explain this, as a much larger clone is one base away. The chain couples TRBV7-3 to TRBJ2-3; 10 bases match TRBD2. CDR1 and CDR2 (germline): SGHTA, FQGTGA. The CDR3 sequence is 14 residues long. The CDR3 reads CAGSWGLATDTQYF. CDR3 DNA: TGTGCCGGCAGCTGGGGACTAGCGACAGATACGCAGTATTTT.

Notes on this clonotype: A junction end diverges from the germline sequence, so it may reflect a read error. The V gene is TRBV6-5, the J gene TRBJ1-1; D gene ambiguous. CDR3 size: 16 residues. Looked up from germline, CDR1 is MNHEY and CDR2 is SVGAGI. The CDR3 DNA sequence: TGTGCCAACAGTCCCCACCGGGGAAGAATGAACACTGAAGCTTTCTTT. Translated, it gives CANSPHRGRMNTEAFF.

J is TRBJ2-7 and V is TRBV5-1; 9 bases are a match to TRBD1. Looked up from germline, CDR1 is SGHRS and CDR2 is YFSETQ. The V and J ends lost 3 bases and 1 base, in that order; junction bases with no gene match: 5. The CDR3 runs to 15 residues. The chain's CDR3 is CASSSGTGISYEQYF. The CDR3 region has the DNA TGCGCCAGCAGCTCTGGGACAGGGATTTCCTACGAGCAGTACTTC.

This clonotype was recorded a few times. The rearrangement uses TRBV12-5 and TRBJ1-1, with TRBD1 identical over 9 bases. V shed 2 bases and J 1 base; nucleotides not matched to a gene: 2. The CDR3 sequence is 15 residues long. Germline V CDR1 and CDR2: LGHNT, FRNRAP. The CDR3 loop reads CASGLPTGGNTEAFF. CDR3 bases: TGTGCTAGTGGTTTGCCGACAGGGGGGAACACTGAAGCTTTCTTT.